The 25 T cell receptor beta chains presented below share a single source sample, sequenced in a study of T cells in Graves' hyperthyroidism and ophthalmopathy. Amplification targeted TCR beta CDR3 regions from RNA transcripts. An initial round of RT-PCR targeting the TCR CDR3 relied on the HTBI primer set. TCRdb itself ran the multiplex PCR reads through MiXCR, one entry per CDR3 protein. This sample has approximately 260,000 distinct CDR3 sequences, with nearly 15% found just once. The sequenced material came from blood. These receptors were taken from a woman between 50 and 59 years old with Graves' hyperthyroidism that later progressed to Graves' ophthalmopathy.

The rearrangement links TRBV20-1 to TRBJ2-1; 12 bases align to TRBD2. The length of the CDR3 is 12 residues. After removal of 2 bases from V and 15 bases from J, the junction contained 5 bases not matched to a gene. CDR1 and CDR2 from the germline V gene are DFQATT and SNEGSKA (reference sequence). The CDR3 DNA reads TGCAGTGCTAGACTAGCGGGAGGGCCTCTGTTCTTC. As protein: CSARLAGGPLFF.

The rearrangement uses TRBV28 and TRBJ1-5; D may be TRBD1 (5 bases). Germline values: CDR1 MDHEN, CDR2 SYDVKM. Trimming pared 6 bases from V and 0 bases from J, leaving 15 bases between. This CDR3 contains 16 residues. The CDR3 bases are TGTGCCAGCAGACCCAGGGAAATTTATAGCAATCAGCCCCAGCATTTT. Translation gives CASRPREIYSNQPQHF.

In regard to this clonotype: This may be a read error, as it is one base from a much larger clone. This sequence joins TRBV7-9 and TRBJ1-1; D is unresolved. CDR3 length: 17 amino acids. CDR1 is SEHNR, CDR2 FQNEAQ, per germline (reference sequence). The CDR3 DNA sequence: TGTGCCAGCAGCTTAGCAGACACCGGGCCACCGAACACTGGAGCTTTCTTT. This codes for CASSLADTGPPNTGAFF.

The chain joins TRBV12-3 or TRBV12-4 to TRBJ2-7; D is undetermined. V lost 1 base and J lost 6, with 13 bases in between. The CDR3 totals 14 residues. The CDR3 reads CASSLEGPAREQYF. The CDR3 coding sequence is TGTGCCAGCAGTTTAGAGGGCCCGGCTCGCGAGCAGTACTTC.

About this clonotype itself: Given a much more abundant clone one base away, this may be a read error. The chain combines TRBV28 with TRBJ1-1; maybe TRBD1 (6 bases). The germline gives CDR1 MDHEN, CDR2 SYDVKM. The CDR3 contains 14 residues. Trimming removed 10 bases at V and 4 bases at J, with 19 bases between. The CDR3 is CANRPQGGGTEAFF. The CDR3 DNA reads TGTGCCAACAGGCCACAGGGAGGTGGCACTGAAGCTTTCTTT.

In this sample, this clonotype turned up many times. This chain uses TRBV7-3 with TRBJ2-2; no definite D call. The CDR3 consists of 15 residues. The V end was cut by 2 bases, the J end by 6 bases, with 13 bases between. Germline V gene lookup returns CDR1 SGHTA and CDR2 FQGTGA. CDR3 sequence: CASSLGPWPAGELFF. In DNA, the CDR3 is TGTGCCAGCAGCTTAGGCCCTTGGCCGGCCGGGGAGCTGTTTTTT.

This rearrangement joins TRBV7-9 to TRBJ2-1; 9 nucleotides match TRBD1. The CDR3 is made up of 15 amino acids. The germline V gene encodes CDR1 SEHNR and CDR2 FQNEAQ (reference sequence). J was trimmed by 9 bases and V by 3 bases; bases with no gene match: 9. For the CDR3, the DNA is TGTGCCAGCAGCTTCGGGACAGGGTTGACGGGTGAGCAGTTCTTC. Protein sequence: CASSFGTGLTGEQFF.

This clonotype was counted only a few times. The chain employs TRBV6-1 and TRBJ2-7; a weak D match, TRBD2 (6 bases). Trimming pared 5 bases from V and 3 bases from J, leaving 14 bases between. The CDR3 has 14 residues. Germline V gene sequence: CDR1 MNHNS, CDR2 SASEGT. The CDR3 DNA reads TGTGCCAGCAGTCCCCGAGGAGGGAGCTACGAGCAGTACTTC. Its translation is CASSPRGGSYEQYF.

J is TRBJ2-5 and V is TRBV3-1; possibly TRBD1 for D (5 bases). CDR1 and CDR2 (germline): LGHDT, YNNKEL (reference sequence). This CDR3 spans 17 amino acids. The V end was cut by 0 bases, the J end by 1 base, with 15 bases between. This CDR3 reads CASSQDGAALSQETQYF. CDR3 DNA: TGTGCCAGCAGCCAAGATGGGGCAGCCCTAAGCCAAGAGACCCAGTACTTC.

This clonotype was counted at least ten times. The chain uses TRBV27 and TRBJ2-2, with D unresolved. The CDR3 is 13 amino acids. The V end lost 6 bases, the J end lost 6 bases, and 11 bases lay between the germline ends. CDR1 MNHEY and CDR2 SMNVEV come from the germline V gene (reference sequence). Written as DNA, the CDR3 is TGTGCCAGCAGCTCTAGGGTCGCCGGGGAGCTGTTTTTT. It is translated as CASSSRVAGELFF.

CDR3 nucleotides: TGTGCCAGCAGCTTAAAGGGAAGAACGCCCGCTGTGTCACCCCTCCACTTT. This codes for CASSLKGRTPAVSPLHF. The rearrangement links TRBV7-2 to TRBJ1-6; D gene unclear. Deletions cut 2 bases from V and 10 bases from J, with 21 bases between. CDR3 length: 17 amino acids. CDR1 is SGHTA and CDR2 is FQGNSA in the germline V gene.

Many counts were recorded for this clonotype. The chain is built from TRBV27 and TRBJ2-3, with TRBD1 as a possible D gene (6 bases). CDR1 is MNHEY, CDR2 SMNVEV, per germline (reference sequence). V was trimmed by 5 bases and J by 2 bases, leaving 14 bases between them. The CDR3 spans 15 residues. This chain's CDR3 is CASSRTRGNTDTQYF. CDR3 nucleotide sequence: TGTGCCAGCAGTCGTACTAGGGGGAACACAGATACGCAGTATTTT.

The table lists this clonotype with many counts. The CDR3 spells CASSLREVNTEAFF. CDR3 bases: TGTGCCAGCAGCTTACGAGAGGTGAACACTGAAGCTTTCTTT. This chain connects TRBV7-9 to TRBJ1-1, with D unresolved. The CDR3 loop spans 14 amino acids. The germline V and J ends were trimmed by 2 bases and 0 bases, with 7 bases remaining between them. Germline V gives CDR1 SEHNR, CDR2 FQNEAQ (reference sequence).

This clonotype was seen at least ten times. The chain employs TRBV3-1 and TRBJ1-1; TRBD1 might be the D (6 bases). V lost 0 bases, J lost 4 bases, and 15 bases lay in between. From germline, CDR1 is LGHDT and CDR2 YNNKEL (reference sequence). This CDR3 contains 16 residues. The CDR3 sequence: CASSQDVGGQVTEAFF. In DNA, the CDR3 is TGTGCCAGCAGCCAAGATGTAGGGGGGCAGGTCACTGAAGCTTTCTTT. The whole variable domain, remainder taken from reference TRBV3-1 and TRBJ1-1, is DTAVSQTPKYLVTQMGNDKSIKCEQNLGHDTMYWYKQDSKKFLKIMFSYNNKELIINETVPNRFSPKSPDKAHLNLHINSLELGDSAVYFCASSQDVGGQVTEAFFGQGTRLTVV.

As to this clonotype: At one end, the junction sequence differs from germline, possibly due to a read error. The chain recombines TRBV5-8 with TRBJ2-4, with a weak D call TRBD2 (6 bases). The length of the CDR3 is 15 residues. The V gene's germline CDR1 is SGHTS and CDR2 YDEGEE. The CDR3 DNA sequence: TGTGCCGGCAGCTTGCGGAGGGGTTCAGCGGACATTCAGTACTTC. Protein sequence: CAGSLRRGSADIQYF.

This clonotype has at least ten counts. The chain couples TRBV12-3 or TRBV12-4 to TRBJ1-1, with D possibly matching TRBD1 (5 bases). V was pared by 4 bases and J by 1 base, with 13 bases between. CDR3 length: 15 amino acids. The CDR3 loop is CASSSRGVGNTEAFF. The CDR3 DNA reads TGTGCCAGCAGTTCAAGAGGGGTGGGGAACACTGAAGCTTTCTTT.

This clonotype was detected ten times or more. The chain carries TRBV5-1 and TRBJ2-7; D ambiguous. CDR3 length: 14 amino acids. V was cut by 7 bases and J by 8 bases, with 22 bases left in between. Germline V gives CDR1 SGHRS, CDR2 YFSETQ. Written as DNA, the CDR3 is TGCGCCAGCGCCCCCCGGTCCCCACCTGAGAAGCAGTACTTC. Its protein is CASAPRSPPEKQYF.

This clonotype appeared many times. This chain links TRBV20-1 with TRBJ2-7; TRBD2 matches at 9 bases. The CDR3 loop spans 15 amino acids. CDR1 DFQATT and CDR2 SNEGSKA come from the germline V gene (reference sequence). After removal of 4 bases from V and 2 bases from J, the junction contained 9 bases not matched to a gene. The CDR3, as DNA: TGCAGTGCTAAAGATCCATCTAGCGGGACCTACGAGCAGTACTTC. Protein: CSAKDPSSGTYEQYF.

This clonotype occurred many times. The V call is TRBV6-1, the J call TRBJ2-4; 8 positions match TRBD1. V was clipped by 5 bases and J by 7 bases; unmatched bases: 4. Germline V gene sequence: CDR1 MNHNS, CDR2 SASEGT. The CDR3 has 13 amino acids. CDR3 DNA sequence: TGTGCCAGCAGTTACCGACAGGGGAACATTCAGTACTTC. Amino acid sequence: CASSYRQGNIQYF.

There are many counts of this clonotype. This chain links TRBV15 with TRBJ2-5; tentative D call: TRBD1 (5 bases). This CDR3 comprises 14 residues. Per germline, CDR1 LNHNV and CDR2 YYDKDF (reference sequence). Trimming removed 1 base at V and 0 bases at J, with 6 bases between. The CDR3 here is CATSRGQYQETQYF. The CDR3 region has the DNA TGTGCCACCAGCAGAGGACAGTACCAAGAGACCCAGTACTTC. The full variable domain, in which reference TRBV15 and TRBJ2-5 provide the parts outside the CDR3, is DAMVIQNPRYQVTQFGKPVTLSCSQTLNHNVMYWYQQKSSQAPKLLFHYYDKDFNNEADTPDNFQSRRPNTSFCFLDIRSPGLGDTAMYLCATSRGQYQETQYFGPGTRLLVL.

This clonotype was seen repeatedly, ten times or more. This rearrangement joins TRBV15 to TRBJ2-7, with TRBD2 matching 12 bases. The junction had 7 bases not matched to a gene; V was cut back by 3 bases and J by 7 bases. Germline V CDR1 and CDR2: LNHNV, YYDKDF (reference sequence). CDR3 length: 15 residues. The CDR3 here is CATSSLAGGPGEQYF. The CDR3, as DNA: TGTGCCACCAGCAGCCTAGCGGGAGGGCCGGGAGAGCAGTACTTC.

This clonotype has ten or more counts. The chain uses TRBV29-1 and TRBJ2-3; the D gene is possibly TRBD2 (5 bases). Germline CDR1 is SQVTM and CDR2 is ANQGSEA. Trimming pared 1 base from V and 5 bases from J, leaving 13 bases between. The CDR3 is 14 amino acids. CDR3 protein: CSVEGESSQDTQYF. In DNA, the CDR3 is TGCAGCGTTGAAGGGGAGTCTAGTCAAGATACGCAGTATTTT.

This clonotype was detected many times. The rearrangement links TRBV20-1 to TRBJ2-7; possibly TRBD2 for D (6 bases). Deletions cut 3 bases from V and 5 bases from J, with 14 bases between. The CDR3 is 13 amino acids. Germline V lookup: CDR1 DFQATT, CDR2 SNEGSKA (reference sequence). This chain's CDR3 is CSASWRTNNEQYF. For the CDR3, the DNA is TGCAGTGCTAGTTGGAGGACTAACAACGAGCAGTACTTC.

This clonotype showed up many times. This chain uses TRBV5-1 with TRBJ2-3, with D perhaps being TRBD1 or TRBD2 (5 bases each). CDR3 length equals 14 residues. Trimming pared 2 bases from V and 4 bases from J, leaving 11 bases between. Per the germline V gene, CDR1 is SGHRS and CDR2 is YFSETQ. The CDR3 bases are TGCGCCAGCAGCTTCGAGGGGACCGCAGATACGCAGTATTTT. Protein sequence: CASSFEGTADTQYF.

This clonotype was counted many times. This rearrangement joins TRBV12-3 or TRBV12-4 to TRBJ1-1; D gene ambiguous. The CDR3 extends over 14 amino acids. V dropped 3 bases and J dropped 3 bases, with 11 bases sitting between them. The CDR3 spells CASSLSGGYTEAFF. The DNA of the CDR3 is TGTGCCAGCAGTTTGTCAGGCGGGTACACTGAAGCTTTCTTT.